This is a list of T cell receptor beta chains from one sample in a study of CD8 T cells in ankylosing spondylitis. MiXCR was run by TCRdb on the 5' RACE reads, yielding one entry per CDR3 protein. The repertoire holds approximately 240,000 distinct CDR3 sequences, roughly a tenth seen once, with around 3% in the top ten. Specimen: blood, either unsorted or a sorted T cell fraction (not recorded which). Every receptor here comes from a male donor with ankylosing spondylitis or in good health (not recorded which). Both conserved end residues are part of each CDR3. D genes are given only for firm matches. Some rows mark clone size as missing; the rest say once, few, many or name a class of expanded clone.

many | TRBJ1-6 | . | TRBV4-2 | CASSQGPGVDSPLHF | TGTGCCAGCAGCCAGGGCCCAGGGGTAGATTCACCCCTCCACTTT
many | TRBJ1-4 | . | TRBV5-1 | CASSVLDTSNEKLFF | TGCGCCAGCAGCGTCCTGGACACCTCTAATGAAAAACTGTTTTTT
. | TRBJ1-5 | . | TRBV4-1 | CTSSQDGRTQPQHF | TGCACCAGCAGCCAAGATGGGAGGACTCAGCCCCAGCATTTT
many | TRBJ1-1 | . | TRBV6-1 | CASKLGNTEAFF | TGTGCCAGCAAATTGGGGAACACTGAAGCTTTCTTT
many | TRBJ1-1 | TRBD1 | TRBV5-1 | CASRDQGAYTEAFF | TGCGCCAGCAGGGACCAGGGGGCGTACACTGAAGCTTTCTTT
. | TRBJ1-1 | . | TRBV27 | CASSRPGGTEAFF | TGTGCCAGCAGCCGCCCGGGGGGGACTGAAGCTTTCTTT
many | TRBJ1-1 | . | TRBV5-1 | CASSYLRGGTEAFF | TGCGCCAGCAGCTATTTGAGGGGAGGGACTGAAGCTTTCTTT
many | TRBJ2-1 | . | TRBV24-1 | CATSVGNEQFF | TGTGCCACCAGTGTAGGTAACGAGCAGTTCTTC
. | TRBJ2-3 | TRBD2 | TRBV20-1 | CSARDSAGGRTDTQYF | TGCAGTGCTAGAGACTCAGCGGGGGGCCGCACAGATACGCAGTATTTT
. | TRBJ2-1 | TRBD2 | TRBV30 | CAWTAGSGTYNEQFF | TGTGCCTGGACCGCTGGTAGCGGGACTTACAATGAGCAGTTCTTC
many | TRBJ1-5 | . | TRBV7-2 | CASSLGANSNQPQHF | TGTGCCAGCAGCTTAGGGGCTAATAGCAATCAGCCCCAGCATTTT
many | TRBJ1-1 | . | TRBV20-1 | CSAPQGGNTEAFF | TGCAGTGCTCCTCAGGGCGGGAACACTGAAGCTTTCTTT
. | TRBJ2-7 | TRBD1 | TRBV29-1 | CSVSQGADYEQYF | TGCAGCGTTTCACAGGGGGCGGACTACGAGCAGTACTTC
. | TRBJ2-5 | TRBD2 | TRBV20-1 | CSARGLAQETQYF | TGCAGTGCTAGGGGACTAGCGCAAGAGACCCAGTACTTC
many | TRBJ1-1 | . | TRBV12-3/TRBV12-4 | CASRRDGYTEAFF | TGTGCCAGCAGGCGGGACGGCTACACTGAAGCTTTCTTT
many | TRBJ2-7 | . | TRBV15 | CATRTTGSREQYF | TGTGCCACCAGAACTACAGGGTCGAGGGAGCAGTACTTC
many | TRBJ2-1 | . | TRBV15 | CATSRGGKAEAYNEQFF | TGTGCCACCAGCAGAGGAGGGAAAGCGGAGGCCTACAATGAGCAGTTCTTC
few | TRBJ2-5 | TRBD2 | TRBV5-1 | CASSLITSGPEETQYF | TGCGCCAGCAGCTTGATCACTAGCGGCCCCGAAGAGACCCAGTACTTC
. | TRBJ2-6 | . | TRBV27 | CASSLQGGANVLTF | TGTGCCAGCAGTTTACAGGGGGGGGCCAACGTCCTGACTTTC
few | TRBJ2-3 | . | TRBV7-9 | CASSLDTNTDTQYF | TGTGCCAGCAGCTTAGACACAAACACAGATACGCAGTATTTT
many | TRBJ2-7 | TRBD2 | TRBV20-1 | CSAYPGTSGLYEQYF | TGCAGTGCTTACCCCGGGACTAGCGGACTCTACGAGCAGTACTTC
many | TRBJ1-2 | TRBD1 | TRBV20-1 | CSALTAGGYGYTF | TGCAGTGCCCTGACGGCAGGGGGCTATGGCTACACCTTC
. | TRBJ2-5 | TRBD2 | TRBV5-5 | CASSRQTSGGRETQYF | TGTGCCAGCAGTCGCCAGACTAGCGGGGGAAGAGAGACCCAGTACTTC
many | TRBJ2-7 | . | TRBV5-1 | CASSLLRQAADEQYF | TGCGCCAGCAGCTTGCTCAGACAGGCGGCCGACGAGCAGTACTTC
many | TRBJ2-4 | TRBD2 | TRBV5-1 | CASSLDGRSENIQYF | TGCGCCAGCAGCTTGGACGGGAGGTCGGAAAACATTCAGTACTTC
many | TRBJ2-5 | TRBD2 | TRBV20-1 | CSAFPGLAGSETQYF | TGCAGTGCTTTCCCGGGACTAGCGGGGTCGGAGACCCAGTACTTC
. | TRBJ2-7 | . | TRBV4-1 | CASSQPGNEQYF | TGCGCCAGCAGCCAGCCAGGGAACGAGCAGTACTTC
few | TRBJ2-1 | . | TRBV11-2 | CASSLWSSPYNEQFF | TGTGCCAGCAGCTTGTGGTCTTCCCCCTACAATGAGCAGTTCTTC
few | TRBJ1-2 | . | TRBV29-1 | CSVEDLKGQHGYTF | TGCAGCGTTGAAGATCTAAAGGGCCAGCATGGCTACACCTTC
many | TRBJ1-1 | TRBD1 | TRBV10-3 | CAISPGQGALMTEAFF | TGTGCCATCAGTCCGGGACAGGGGGCTTTAATGACTGAAGCTTTCTTT
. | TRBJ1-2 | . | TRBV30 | CAWTASGYGYTF | TGTGCCTGGACAGCCTCAGGCTATGGCTACACCTTC
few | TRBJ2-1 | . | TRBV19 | CASSREVDQLSSYNEQFF | TGTGCCAGTAGTAGGGAAGTCGACCAGCTAAGCTCCTACAATGAGCAGTTCTTC
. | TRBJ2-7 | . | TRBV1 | CTSSQDGRETFSYEQYF | TGCACCAGCAGCCAAGATGGGCGGGAGACTTTCTCCTACGAGCAGTACTTC
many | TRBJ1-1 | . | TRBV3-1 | CASSLSQVSNTEAFF | TGTGCCAGCAGCCTCTCACAGGTCTCGAACACTGAAGCTTTCTTT
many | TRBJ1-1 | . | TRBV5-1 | CASSGYAGYTEAFF | TGCGCCAGCAGTGGTTACGCAGGGTACACTGAAGCTTTCTTT
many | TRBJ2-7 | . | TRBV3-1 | CASAEGAGGNYEQYF | TGTGCCAGTGCCGAGGGGGCGGGGGGTAACTACGAGCAGTACTTC
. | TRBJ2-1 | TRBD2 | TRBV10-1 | CASSGGLAGDNEQFF | TGCGCCAGCAGTGGGGGACTAGCGGGGGACAATGAGCAGTTCTTC
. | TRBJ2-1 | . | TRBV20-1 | CSASKGGLADNEQFF | TGCAGTGCTAGCAAAGGGGGGCTAGCCGACAATGAGCAGTTCTTC